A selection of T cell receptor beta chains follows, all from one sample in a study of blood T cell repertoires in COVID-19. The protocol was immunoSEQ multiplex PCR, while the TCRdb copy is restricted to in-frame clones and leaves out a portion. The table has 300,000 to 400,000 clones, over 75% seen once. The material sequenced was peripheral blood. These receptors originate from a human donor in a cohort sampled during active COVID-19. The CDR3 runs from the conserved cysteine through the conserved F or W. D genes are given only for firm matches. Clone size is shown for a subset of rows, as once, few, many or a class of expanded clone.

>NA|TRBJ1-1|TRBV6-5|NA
CASSYAVTNTEAFF
TGTGCCAGCAGTTATGCGGTGACGAACACTGAAGCTTTCTTT
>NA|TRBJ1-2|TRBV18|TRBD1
CASSPSDRGHGYTF
TGTGCCAGCTCACCGTCGGACAGGGGGCATGGCTACACCTTC
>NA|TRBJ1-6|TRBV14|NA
CASSQHRTNSPLHF
TGTGCCAGCAGCCAGCACAGGACGAATTCACCCCTCCACTTT
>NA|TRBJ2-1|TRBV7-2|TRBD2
CASMEAGGRNEQFF
TGTGCCAGCATGGAGGCGGGGGGCAGGAATGAGCAGTTCTTC
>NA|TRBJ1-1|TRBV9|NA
CASSRGTWTTEAFF
TGTGCCAGCAGTCGAGGGACTTGGACCACTGAAGCTTTCTTT
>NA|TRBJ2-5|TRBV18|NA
CASSPNTGLQETQYF
TGTGCCAGCTCACCCAACACAGGGCTCCAAGAGACCCAGTACTTC
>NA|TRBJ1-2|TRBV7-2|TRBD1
CASSLARDRGYTF
TGTGCCAGCAGCTTAGCCCGGGACAGGGGCTACACCTTC
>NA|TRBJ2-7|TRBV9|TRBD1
CASSVALGTGVGEQYF
TGTGCCAGCAGCGTAGCGCTCGGGACAGGGGTTGGCGAGCAGTACTTC
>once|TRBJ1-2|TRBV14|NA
CASSQSGDYGYTF
TGTGCCAGCAGCCAATCCGGGGACTATGGCTACACCTTC
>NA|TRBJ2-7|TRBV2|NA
CASSGSYEQYF
TGTGCCAGCAGTGGTTCTTACGAGCAGTACTTC
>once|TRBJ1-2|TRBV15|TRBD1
CATSRQTGGAGYTF
TGTGCCACCAGCAGACAAACAGGGGGCGCAGGCTACACCTTC
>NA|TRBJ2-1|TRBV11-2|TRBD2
CASSLAGGYNEQFF
TGTGCCAGCAGCTTAGCGGGGGGTTACAATGAGCAGTTCTTC
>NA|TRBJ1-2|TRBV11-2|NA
CASSSNLGLGDYGYTF
TGTGCCAGCAGCTCTAACTTGGGGTTAGGGGACTATGGCTACACCTTC
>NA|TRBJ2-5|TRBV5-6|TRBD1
CASSRWDRGIQETQYF
TGTGCCAGCAGCAGATGGGACAGGGGTATCCAAGAGACCCAGTACTTC
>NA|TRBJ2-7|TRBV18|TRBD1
CASSLTGESYEQYF
TGTGCCAGCTCACTGACAGGGGAATCCTACGAGCAGTACTTC
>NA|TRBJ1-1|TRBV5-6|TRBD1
CASSFGQGVNTEAFF
TGTGCCAGCAGCTTTGGACAGGGCGTGAACACTGAAGCTTTCTTT
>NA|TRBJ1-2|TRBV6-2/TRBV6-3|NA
CASSSRGKGYTF
TGTGCCAGCAGTTCGAGGGGGAAAGGCTACACCTTC
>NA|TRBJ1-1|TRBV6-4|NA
CASSPGPRYTEAFF
TGTGCCAGCAGCCCAGGGCCCCGATACACTGAAGCTTTCTTT
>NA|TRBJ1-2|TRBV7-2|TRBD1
CASSLVVRDRGSGYTF
TGTGCCAGCAGCTTAGTAGTGCGGGACAGGGGATCCGGCTACACCTTC
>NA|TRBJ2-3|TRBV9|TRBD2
CASSVAGTTHTDTQYF
TGTGCCAGCAGCGTAGCTGGGACTACCCACACAGATACGCAGTATTTT
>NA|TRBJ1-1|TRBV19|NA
CASSEGRNTEAFF
TGTGCCAGTAGCGAAGGGAGGAACACTGAAGCTTTCTTT
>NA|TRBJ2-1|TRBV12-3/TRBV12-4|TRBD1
CASTMTGANEQFF
TGTGCCAGCACCATGACAGGGGCGAATGAGCAGTTCTTC
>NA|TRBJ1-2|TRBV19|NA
CACKRGTYGYTF
TGTGCCTGCAAAAGGGGGACCTATGGCTACACCTTC
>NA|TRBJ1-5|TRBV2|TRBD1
CASSETGYDNQPQHF
TGTGCCAGCAGTGAGACAGGGTATGACAATCAGCCCCAGCATTTT
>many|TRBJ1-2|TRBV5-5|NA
CASSLDRDGYTF
TGTGCCAGCAGCTTGGACAGGGATGGCTACACCTTC
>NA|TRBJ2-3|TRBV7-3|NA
CASQGGVSTDTQYF
TGTGCCAGCCAAGGAGGAGTTAGCACAGATACGCAGTATTTT
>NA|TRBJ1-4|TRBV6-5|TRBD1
CASSYSQGAGEKLFF
TGTGCCAGCAGTTACTCGCAGGGGGCAGGAGAAAAACTGTTTTTT
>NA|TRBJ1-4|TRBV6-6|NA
CASSPGQFATNEKLFF
TGTGCCAGCAGCCCCGGACAGTTTGCAACTAATGAAAAACTGTTTTTT
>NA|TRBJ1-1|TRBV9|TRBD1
CASSVEDRRNTEAFF
TGTGCCAGCAGCGTAGAGGACAGGAGGAACACTGAAGCTTTCTTT
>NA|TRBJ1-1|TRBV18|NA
CASSYREGAEAFF
TGTGCCAGCTCGTACAGGGAGGGGGCTGAAGCTTTCTTT
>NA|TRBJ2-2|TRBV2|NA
CASSEVQGNTGELFF
TGTGCCAGCAGTGAGGTACAGGGGAACACCGGGGAGCTGTTTTTT
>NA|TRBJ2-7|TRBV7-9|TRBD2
CASSLGLAIEEQYF
TGTGCCAGCAGCTTAGGACTAGCTATCGAAGAGCAGTACTTC
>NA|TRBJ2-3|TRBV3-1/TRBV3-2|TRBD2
CASSHRLAGGSDTQYF
TGTGCCAGCAGCCACCGACTAGCGGGGGGGTCCGATACGCAGTATTTT
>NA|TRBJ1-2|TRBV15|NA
CATSSTPGSGYTF
TGTGCCACCAGCAGCACCCCAGGTAGTGGCTACACCTTC
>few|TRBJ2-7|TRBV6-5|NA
CASSYSKGGGEQYF
TGTGCCAGCAGTTACTCGAAGGGGGGGGGCGAGCAGTACTTC
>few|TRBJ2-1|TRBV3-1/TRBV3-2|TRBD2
CASSPRTSQWSSYNEQFF
TGTGCCAGCAGCCCAAGGACTAGCCAATGGAGCTCCTACAATGAGCAGTTCTTC
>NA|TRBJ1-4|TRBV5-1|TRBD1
CASSLVEGQPLKLFF
TGCGCCAGCAGCTTGGTAGAGGGACAGCCTCTAAAACTGTTTTTT
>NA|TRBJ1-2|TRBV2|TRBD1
CASSEALGTGFGGYTF
TGTGCCAGCAGTGAAGCGCTTGGGACAGGGTTCGGTGGCTACACCTTC
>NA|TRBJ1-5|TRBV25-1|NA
CASSQDNQPQHF
TGTGCCAGCAGCCAGGACAATCAGCCCCAGCATTTT
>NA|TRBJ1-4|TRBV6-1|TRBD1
CASSESGTATNEKLFF
TGTGCCAGCAGTGAATCTGGGACAGCGACTAATGAAAAACTGTTTTTT
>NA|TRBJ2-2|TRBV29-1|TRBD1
CSVEDRGPYTGELFF
TGCAGCGTTGAAGACAGGGGGCCGTACACCGGGGAGCTGTTTTTT
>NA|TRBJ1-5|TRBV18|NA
CASSLPGRDQPQHF
TGTGCCAGCTCACTCCCAGGGAGGGATCAGCCCCAGCATTTT
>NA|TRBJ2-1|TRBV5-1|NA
CASSLGARSEQFF
TGCGCCAGCAGCTTGGGAGCACGGAGTGAGCAGTTCTTC
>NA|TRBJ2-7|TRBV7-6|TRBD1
CASSLGPGGLYEQYF
TGTGCCAGCAGCTTAGGTCCAGGGGGTCTCTACGAGCAGTACTTC
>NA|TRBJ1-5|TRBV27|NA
CASSFGPIQPQHF
TGTGCCAGCAGTTTTGGCCCAATACAGCCCCAGCATTTT
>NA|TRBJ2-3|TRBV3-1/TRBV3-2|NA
CASSSGRDTQYF
TGTGCCAGCAGCTCAGGGCGGGATACGCAGTATTTT
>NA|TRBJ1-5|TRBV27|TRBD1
CASSSATGAHQPQHF
TGTGCCAGCAGTTCGGCGACAGGGGCCCATCAGCCCCAGCATTTT
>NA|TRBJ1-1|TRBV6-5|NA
CASNLEENTEAFF
TGTGCCAGCAACTTAGAGGAGAACACTGAAGCTTTCTTT
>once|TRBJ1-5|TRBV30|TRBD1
CACGQGNQPQHF
TGTGCCTGCGGACAGGGCAATCAGCCCCAGCATTTT
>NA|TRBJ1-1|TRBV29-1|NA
CSALPGVMNTEAFF
TGCAGCGCCCTACCAGGGGTAATGAACACTGAAGCTTTCTTT
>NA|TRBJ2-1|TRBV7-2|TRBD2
CAGTSGGSFSYNEQFF
TGTGCCGGCACTAGCGGGGGGTCCTTCTCCTACAATGAGCAGTTCTTC
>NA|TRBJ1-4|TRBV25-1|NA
CASSDRIEKLFF
TGTGCCAGCAGTGACAGAATTGAAAAACTGTTTTTT
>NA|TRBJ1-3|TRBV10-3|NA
CAISESEIPGNTIYF
TGTGCCATCAGTGAGTCGGAGATCCCTGGAAACACCATATATTTT
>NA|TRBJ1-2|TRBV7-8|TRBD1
CASSWETGETSYGYTF
TGTGCCAGCAGCTGGGAGACAGGGGAAACTAGCTATGGCTACACCTTC
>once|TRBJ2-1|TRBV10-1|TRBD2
CASGEGYEQFF
TGCGCCAGCGGGGAGGGGTATGAGCAGTTCTTC
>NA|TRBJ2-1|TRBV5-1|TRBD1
CASSHRDREFIEQFF
TGCGCCAGCAGCCACCGGGACAGGGAGTTCATTGAGCAGTTCTTC
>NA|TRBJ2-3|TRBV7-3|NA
CASSSPDRNTDTQYF
TGTGCCAGCAGCTCCCCCGACAGAAACACAGATACGCAGTATTTT